The entry below gives a single TCR beta chain sequence along with its context. Its antigen is unknown. No quality values exist for individual bases; no much larger clone is one base distant. These data are taken from a study of CD8+CD57+ T cells in acquired aplastic anemia (dated by TCRdb to between 2017 and 2018). The study in broad terms: DNA extracted from sorted CD4+ and CD8+ cells had a mean of approximately 3 ug, with a range of roughly 0.2 to 27.4 ug. CD8+CD57+ expansion was defined as frequency above the mean frequency observed in healthy subjects. The paper's findings and limits, for the study overall: Twenty-nine CD8+ CDR3 sequences were found in both patients and controls but appeared to be highly expressed in patients and within the immunodominant clones of the patients. No significant difference in CD8+ Simpson's diversity was found between patients and healthy controls (P=0.060).

The CDR3 covers 15 residues, taking in both the cysteine and the phenylalanine. The retained sequence is limited to the CDR3, 45 bases, with the frame set at the first base. V has 4 bases trimmed and J has 2 bases trimmed; junction bases matching no gene number 5. Based on the germline V gene, the CDR1 and CDR2 sequences are SGHRS and YFSETQ. Genomic DNA was used as template for profiling of TCR beta VDJ combinations and CDR3 sequences. An Illumina HiSeq 2000 was used for TCR repertoire sequencing. Processing in the source paper ran as follows. Repertoires were assessed using TRBV/TRBJ rearrangement plots, CDR3 size and DJ length profiles, and Simpson's diversity index. The immunodominant clone was defined as the most abundant DNA sequence in deep sequencing data. CDR3 amino acid sequences were checked for sharing across subjects and were also compared against the VDJdb database and published repertoires. The public reads were reanalyzed by TCRdb: fastp trimming at Q25, MiXCR alignment, in-frame beta chains only. CDR3 protein duplicates are merged, each entry listing the most common genes and DNA. The authors' filters were not applied to this entry. This sample has a few hundred thousand distinct CDR3 sequences in its table, and 45% to 65% of those were observed once. Under 1.5% of the sample is held by the ten biggest clonotypes.

Flow cytometry had shown CD8+CD57+ cell expansion in the patients selected for sequencing. Every patient had severe acquired aplastic anemia, diagnosed using the International Study of Aplastic Anemia and Agranulocytosis and Camitta criteria. At the time blood was sampled, none of the patients had received any therapy. The study deep-sequenced TCR repertoires of sorted CD4+ and CD8+ blood T cells from severe aplastic anemia patients and healthy subjects. In the USA, patient enrollment took place under clinicaltrials.gov protocols 00001620, 01623167, 00001397, 00071045, 00081523 and 00961064. Ficoll-Paque density gradient centrifugation was used to isolate peripheral blood mononuclear cells. Before DNA extraction, CD4+ and CD8+ T cells were sorted with FACS or magnetic beads.

The sequencing sample was made of sorted CD4+, CD8+, or CD8+CD57+ T cells (not recorded which) from PBMCs. This TCR derives from a human donor with aplastic anemia. The chain links TRBV5-1 with TRBJ2-5, and 10 junction bases match TRBD2. The nucleotide sequence is given as TGCGCCAGCAGCGCAAGCGGGGGGGGGCAAGAGACCCAGTACTTC. This encodes CASSASGGGQETQYF.